This TCR beta chain was captured in a study of PD-1 blockade in classical Hodgkin lymphoma. Profiled with immunoSEQ multiplex PCR; TCRdb holds only in-frame clones, not every one. Among approximately 8,200 clones, 65% to 85% were seen once, and the ten largest hold around 10%. Germline V CDR1 and CDR2: LNHDA, SQIVND (reference sequence). The CDR3 is 12 residues long. V was cut by 3 bases and J by 8 bases, with 8 bases left in between. Brentuximab vedotin exposure varied, and every patient relapsed after autologous stem cell transplantation. Negative selection with magnetic separation was used to purify CD4+ T cells from thawed PBMCs.

The sequencing here drew on CD4+ T cells from blood, taken at baseline. This clonotype was obtained from a human donor with classical Hodgkin lymphoma. The rearrangement joins TRBV19 to TRBJ2-1; D might be TRBD2 (5 bases). Here the CDR3 reads CASSIFGDEQFF. CDR3 DNA: TGTGCCAGTAGTATCTTCGGGGATGAGCAGTTCTTC.